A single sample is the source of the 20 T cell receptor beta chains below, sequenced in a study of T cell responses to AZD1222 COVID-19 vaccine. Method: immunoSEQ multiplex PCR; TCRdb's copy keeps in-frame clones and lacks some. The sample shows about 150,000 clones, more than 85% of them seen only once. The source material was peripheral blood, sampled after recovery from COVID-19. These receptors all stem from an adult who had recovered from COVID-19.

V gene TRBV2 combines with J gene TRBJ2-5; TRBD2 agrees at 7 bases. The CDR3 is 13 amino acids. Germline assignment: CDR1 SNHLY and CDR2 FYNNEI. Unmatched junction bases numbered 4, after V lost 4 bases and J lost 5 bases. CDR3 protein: CASSGGLVETQYF. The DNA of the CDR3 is TGTGCCAGCAGTGGAGGACTAGTCGAGACCCAGTACTTC.

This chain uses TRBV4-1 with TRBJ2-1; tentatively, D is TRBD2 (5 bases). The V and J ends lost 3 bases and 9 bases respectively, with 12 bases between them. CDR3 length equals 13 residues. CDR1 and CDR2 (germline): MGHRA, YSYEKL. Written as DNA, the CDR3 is TGCGCCAGCAGCCAGATCGGGGAAGGTGAGCAGTTCTTC. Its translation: CASSQIGEGEQFF.

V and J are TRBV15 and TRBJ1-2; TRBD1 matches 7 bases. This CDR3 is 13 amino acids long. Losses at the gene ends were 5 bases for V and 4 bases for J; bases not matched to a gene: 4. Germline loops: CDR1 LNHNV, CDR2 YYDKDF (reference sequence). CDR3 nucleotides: TGTGCCACCAGCGGGGACAGAAGCTATGGCTACACCTTC. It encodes CATSGDRSYGYTF.

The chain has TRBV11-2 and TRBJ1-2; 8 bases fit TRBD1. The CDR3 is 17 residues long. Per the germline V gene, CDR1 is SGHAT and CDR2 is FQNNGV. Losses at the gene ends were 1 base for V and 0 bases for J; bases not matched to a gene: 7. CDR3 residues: CASSLGRDRFSNYGYTF. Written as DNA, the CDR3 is TGTGCCAGCAGCTTAGGCCGGGACAGGTTCTCTAACTATGGCTACACCTTC.

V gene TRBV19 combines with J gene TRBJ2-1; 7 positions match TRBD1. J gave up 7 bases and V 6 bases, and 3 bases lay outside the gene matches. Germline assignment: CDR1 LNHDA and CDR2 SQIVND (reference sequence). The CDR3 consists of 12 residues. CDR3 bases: TGTGCCAGTAGGGAGACAGGGAATGAGCAGTTCTTC. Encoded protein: CASRETGNEQFF.

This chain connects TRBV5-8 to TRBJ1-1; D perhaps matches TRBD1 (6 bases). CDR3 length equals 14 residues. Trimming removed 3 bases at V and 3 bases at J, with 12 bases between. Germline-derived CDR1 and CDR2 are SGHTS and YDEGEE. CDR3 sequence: CASSWVQGDTEAFF. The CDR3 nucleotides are TGTGCCAGCAGCTGGGTACAGGGTGACACTGAAGCTTTCTTT.

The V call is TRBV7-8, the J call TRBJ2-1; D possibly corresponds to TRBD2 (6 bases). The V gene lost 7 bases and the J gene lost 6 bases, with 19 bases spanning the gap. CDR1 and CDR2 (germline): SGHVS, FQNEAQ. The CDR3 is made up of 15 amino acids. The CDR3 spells CASTPGGVPINEQFF. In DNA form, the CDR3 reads TGTGCCAGCACCCCCGGGGGTGTCCCCATCAATGAGCAGTTCTTC. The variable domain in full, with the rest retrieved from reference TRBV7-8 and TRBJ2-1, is GAGVSQSPRYKVAKRGQDVALRCDPISGHVSLFWYQQALGQGPEFLTYFQNEAQLDKSGLPSDRFFAERPEGSVSTLKIQRTQQEDSAVYLCASTPGGVPINEQFFGPGTRLTVL.

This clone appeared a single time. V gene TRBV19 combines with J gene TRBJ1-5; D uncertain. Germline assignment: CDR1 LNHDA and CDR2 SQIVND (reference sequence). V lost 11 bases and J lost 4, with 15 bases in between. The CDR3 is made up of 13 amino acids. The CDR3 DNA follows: TGTGCCGTAAAAGACGGGATTAATCAGCCCCAGCATTTT. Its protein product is CAVKDGINQPQHF.

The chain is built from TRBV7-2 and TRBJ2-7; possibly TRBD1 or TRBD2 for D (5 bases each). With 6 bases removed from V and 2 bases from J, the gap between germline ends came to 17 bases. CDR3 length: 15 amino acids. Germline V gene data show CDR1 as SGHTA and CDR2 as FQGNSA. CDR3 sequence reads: CASRSGDGSTYEQYF. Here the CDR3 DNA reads TGTGCCAGCAGATCTGGGGACGGCTCTACCTACGAGCAGTACTTC.

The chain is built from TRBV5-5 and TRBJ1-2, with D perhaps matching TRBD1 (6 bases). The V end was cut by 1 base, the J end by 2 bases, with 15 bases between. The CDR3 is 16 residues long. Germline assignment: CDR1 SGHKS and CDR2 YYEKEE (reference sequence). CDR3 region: CASSLSGDPRNYGYTF. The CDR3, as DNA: TGTGCCAGCAGCTTGTCAGGGGACCCCCGCAACTATGGCTACACCTTC.

The CDR3 DNA follows: TGCGCCAGCAGCTTTGAGGGGGGGTACCAAGAGACCCAGTACTTC. Its protein product is CASSFEGGYQETQYF. The chain combines TRBV5-1 with TRBJ2-5, with a possible D match to TRBD2 (7 bases). V was shortened by 2 bases and J by 0 bases, with 11 bases between the two germline ends. This CDR3 is 15 amino acids long. CDR1 is SGHRS, CDR2 YFSETQ, per germline.

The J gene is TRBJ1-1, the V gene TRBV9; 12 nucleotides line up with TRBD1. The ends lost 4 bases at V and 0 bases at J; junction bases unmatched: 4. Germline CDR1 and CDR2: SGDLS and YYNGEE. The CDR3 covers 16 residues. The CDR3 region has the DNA TGTGCCAGCAGCAAGGGGACAGGGGGCTTGAACACTGAAGCTTTCTTT. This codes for CASSKGTGGLNTEAFF.

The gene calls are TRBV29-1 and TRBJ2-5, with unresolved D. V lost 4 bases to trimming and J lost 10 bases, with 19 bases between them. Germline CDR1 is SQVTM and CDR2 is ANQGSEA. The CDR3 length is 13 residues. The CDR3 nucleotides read TGCAGCGTTGTGGGCAGCGCTACCGAAGGCCAGTACTTC. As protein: CSVVGSATEGQYF.

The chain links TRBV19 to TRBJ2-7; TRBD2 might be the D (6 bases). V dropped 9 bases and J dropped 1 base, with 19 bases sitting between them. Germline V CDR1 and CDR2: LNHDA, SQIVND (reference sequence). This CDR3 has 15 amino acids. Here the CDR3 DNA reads TGTGCCAGCTCAAAGGACGGGGGAAGATCCTACGAGCAGTACTTC. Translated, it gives CASSKDGGRSYEQYF. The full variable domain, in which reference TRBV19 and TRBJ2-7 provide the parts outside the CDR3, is DGGITQSPKYLFRKEGQNVTLSCEQNLNHDAMYWYRQDPGQGLRLIYYSQIVNDFQKGDIAEGYSVSREKKESFPLTVTSAQKNPTAFYLCASSKDGGRSYEQYFGPGTRLTVT.

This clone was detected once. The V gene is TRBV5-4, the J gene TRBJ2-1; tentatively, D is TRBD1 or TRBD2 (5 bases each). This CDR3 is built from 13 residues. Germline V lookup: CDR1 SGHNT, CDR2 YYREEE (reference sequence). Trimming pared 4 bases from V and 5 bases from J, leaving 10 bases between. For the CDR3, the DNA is TGTGCCAGCAGCCCGGGACCCGACAATGAGCAGTTCTTC. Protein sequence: CASSPGPDNEQFF.

The CDR3 DNA reads as TGTGCCAGCAGTTTATGGGGGCAAGAGACCCAGTACTTC. Protein product: CASSLWGQETQYF. The rearrangement uses TRBV28 and TRBJ2-5, with D hard to call. Germline CDR1 is MDHEN and CDR2 is SYDVKM. The CDR3 extends over 13 amino acids. V was clipped by 0 bases and J by 2 bases, with 4 bases between them. Full variable domain (outside the CDR3, taken from reference TRBV28 and TRBJ2-5): DVKVTQSSRYLVKRTGEKVFLECVQDMDHENMFWYRQDPGLGLRLIYFSYDVKMKEKGDIPEGYSVSREKKERFSLILESASTNQTSMYLCASSLWGQETQYFGPGTRLLVL.

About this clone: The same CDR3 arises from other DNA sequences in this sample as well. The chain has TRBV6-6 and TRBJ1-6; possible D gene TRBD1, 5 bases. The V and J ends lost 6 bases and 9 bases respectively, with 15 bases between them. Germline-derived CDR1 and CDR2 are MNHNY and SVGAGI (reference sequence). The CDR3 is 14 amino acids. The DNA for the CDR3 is TGTGCCAGCAGGCGCGACAGAGGCGGTTCACCCCTCCACTTT. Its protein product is CASRRDRGGSPLHF.

The CDR3 region is CASSGQGSYSPLHF. The CDR3 nucleotides are TGTGCCAGTAGTGGACAGGGTAGTTATTCACCCCTCCACTTT. This chain uses TRBV19 with TRBJ1-6; 8 positions agree with TRBD1. The germline V gene encodes CDR1 LNHDA and CDR2 SQIVND (reference sequence). The CDR3 loop spans 14 amino acids. V gave up 5 bases and J gave up 8 bases; unmatched junction bases: 5.

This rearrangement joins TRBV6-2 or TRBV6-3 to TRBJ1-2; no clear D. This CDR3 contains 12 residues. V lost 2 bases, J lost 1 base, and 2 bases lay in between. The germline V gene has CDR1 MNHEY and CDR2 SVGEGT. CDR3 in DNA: TGTGCCAGCAGTTACGGTAACTATGGCTACACCTTC. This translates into CASSYGNYGYTF.

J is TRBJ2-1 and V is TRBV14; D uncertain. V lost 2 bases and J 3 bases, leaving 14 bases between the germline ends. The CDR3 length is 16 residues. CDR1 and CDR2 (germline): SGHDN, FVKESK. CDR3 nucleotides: TGTGCCAGCAGCCAATTGGGCAGCACCATCTACAATGAGCAGTTCTTC. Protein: CASSQLGSTIYNEQFF.